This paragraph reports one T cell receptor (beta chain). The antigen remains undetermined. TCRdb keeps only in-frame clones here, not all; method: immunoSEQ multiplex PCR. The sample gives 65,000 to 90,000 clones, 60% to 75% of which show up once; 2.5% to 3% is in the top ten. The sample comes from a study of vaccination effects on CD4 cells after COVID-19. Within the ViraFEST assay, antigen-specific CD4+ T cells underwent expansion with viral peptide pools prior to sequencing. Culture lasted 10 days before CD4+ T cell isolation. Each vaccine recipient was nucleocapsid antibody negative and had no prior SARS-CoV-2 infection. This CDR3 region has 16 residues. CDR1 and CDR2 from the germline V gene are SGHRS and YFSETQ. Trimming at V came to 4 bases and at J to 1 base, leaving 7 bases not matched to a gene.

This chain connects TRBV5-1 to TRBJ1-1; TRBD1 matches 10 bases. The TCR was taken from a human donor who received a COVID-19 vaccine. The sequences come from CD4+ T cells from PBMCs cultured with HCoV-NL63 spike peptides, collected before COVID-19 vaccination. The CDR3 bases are TGCGCCAGCAGCCTGGGGACAGGGGATAGGAACACTGAAGCTTTCTTT. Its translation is CASSLGTGDRNTEAFF.